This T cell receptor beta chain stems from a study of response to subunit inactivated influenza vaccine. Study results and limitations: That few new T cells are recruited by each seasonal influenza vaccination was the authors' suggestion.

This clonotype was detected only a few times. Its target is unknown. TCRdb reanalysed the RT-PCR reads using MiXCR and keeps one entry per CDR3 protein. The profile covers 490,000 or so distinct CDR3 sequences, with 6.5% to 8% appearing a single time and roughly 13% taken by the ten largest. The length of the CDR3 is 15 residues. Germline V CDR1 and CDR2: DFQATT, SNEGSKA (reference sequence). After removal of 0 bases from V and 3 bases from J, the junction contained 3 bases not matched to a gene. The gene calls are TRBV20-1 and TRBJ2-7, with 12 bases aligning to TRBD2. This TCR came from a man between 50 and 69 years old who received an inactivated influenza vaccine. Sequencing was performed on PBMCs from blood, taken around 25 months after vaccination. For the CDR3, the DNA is TGCAGTGCTAGAGATAAGACTAGCGGGAGCTACGAGCAGTACTTC. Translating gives CSARDKTSGSYEQYF.